The source of this T cell receptor beta chain is a study of blood T cell repertoires in COVID-19. Some clones are missing from TCRdb's copy, which holds only in-frame ones; the method was immunoSEQ multiplex PCR. There are over 200,000 clones in the sample; 70% to 90% occur only once, and less than 3% lies in the top ten. The CDR3 is 14 residues long. CDR1 is LNHNV and CDR2 is YYDKDF in the germline V gene (reference sequence). V lost 0 bases to trimming and J lost 5 bases, with 10 bases between them. This clone was recorded once. The specimen sequenced was peripheral blood. This clonotype was obtained from a man aged 25 to 40 with COVID-19, enrolled during active disease. V usage is TRBV15 and J usage is TRBJ1-1; no clear D gene. CDR3 protein: CATSRDYGLTEAFF. The CDR3 DNA reads as TGTGCCACCAGCAGAGATTACGGACTGACTGAAGCTTTCTTT.